This TCR beta chain was found in a study of human T cells and chemical hapten exposure (dated by TCRdb to about 2021). With regard to the full study: For sensitization, 2% DPC in acetone was applied to a roughly 2 cm by roughly 2 cm area of upper inner arm skin. Throughout the roughly 24-week study period, patients were also given weekly therapeutic DPC doses on the scalp. Libraries were pooled for sequencing, and variation in per-sample TCR yields was attributed mainly to small differences in library volumes within the pool. The mostly female patient cohort included alopecia areata with under or over 50% scalp involvement, alopecia totalis and alopecia universalis. The study tracked peripheral blood TCR repertoire changes in vivo during primary and secondary sensitization to the hapten diphenylcyclopropenone (DPC) in alopecia patients. Patch testing was done on the upper back using Finn chambers containing 0.01% DPC, and results were scored after 6 days according to International Contact Dermatitis Research Group standards. Blood was sampled from patients pre-sensitization (week 0) and at 2, 6 and about 24 weeks after DPC sensitization. Around 30 alopecia patients provided blood for TCR sequencing at one to four time points (pre-sensitization, 2, 6 and 24 weeks). Overall study results and their limits: Expanded TCRs formed significantly more large CDR3 similarity clusters than pre-sensitization or healthy control sets, consistent with antigen-driven responses. Because all patients had alopecia, a presumed autoimmune disease, the immune response of the patients might differ from that of healthy individuals. DPC sensitization did not change how many TCRs were above 1 in 1000 frequency, and no evidence was found of alterations in global repertoire structure. The number of PT1 expanded TCRs positively correlated with patch test score, significant at thresholds 8, 16 and 32 but not 4. After repeated subsampling, changes were observed in the strength of the expansion versus patch-test correlation and in the threshold at which the correlation became significant.

Notes on this clonotype: Its antigen target is currently unknown. Nothing much larger sits one base from this clone, and base qualities are not available.

The germline ends are 19 bases apart after V is trimmed by 6 bases and J by 1 base. From its cysteine to its phenylalanine, the CDR3 spans 17 amino acids. The DNA shown is the 51-base CDR3, in frame from base 1. In the germline V gene, CDR1 corresponds to SNHLY and CDR2 to FYNNEI. In light of the paper, this sample's time point label describes: patch test 2, 6 weeks after DPC sensitization. The sample's treatment or condition label, decoded: therapeutic diphenylcyclopropenone sensitization with weekly scalp DPC. At every patch-test visit, the blood draw took place before the patch test was put on. To be eligible, patients had to be aged 18 to 70, diagnosed with alopecia and judged suitable for DPC therapy, while pregnant patients were excluded. Total RNA was isolated from unfractionated whole blood collected in Tempus Blood RNA tubes. The protocol used for the library was RACE. TCRdb shows the sequencer as NextSeq 500. Library preparation attached unique molecular identifiers to individual cDNA molecules for quantitative, reproducible TCR counting. From each blood RNA sample, both TCR alpha and TCR beta chains were sequenced. As for the original processing: Samples had a median of about 90,000 TCRs, with a range from about 20,000 to 690,600. The Decombinator software suite was used to annotate the V, J and CDR3 of the TCR reads. For the PS versus PT1 abundance plots, all samples were subsampled to the same number of TCRs (28,000). Expanded TCRs were defined as absent before sensitization and observed at least eight times at the 2-week time point. TCRdb redid the processing of the public reads, applying fastp at Q25 and MiXCR, and retained in-frame beta chains. Rows are unified per CDR3 protein, each entry keeping the most common DNA and genes. What appears here as the V and J calls and clone size reflects TCRdb's work, not the paper's. Here the sample has under 100,000 distinct CDR3 sequences; about 10% occur a single time. The ten largest account for approximately 4.7% of the sample.

Sequenced material: whole blood, taken in connection with sensitization to the hapten diphenylcyclopropenone (DPC). This chain is built from TRBV2 and TRBJ1-3; the D gene cannot be resolved reliably. The receptor's source is a woman aged 45-60 years with alopecia areata. Some clones in this sample may be carry-over from other donors' samples. The DNA sequence is TGTGCCAGCAGCGTAAAGCGATCACATCAATCTGGAAACACCATATATTTT. This translates into CASSVKRSHQSGNTIYF.